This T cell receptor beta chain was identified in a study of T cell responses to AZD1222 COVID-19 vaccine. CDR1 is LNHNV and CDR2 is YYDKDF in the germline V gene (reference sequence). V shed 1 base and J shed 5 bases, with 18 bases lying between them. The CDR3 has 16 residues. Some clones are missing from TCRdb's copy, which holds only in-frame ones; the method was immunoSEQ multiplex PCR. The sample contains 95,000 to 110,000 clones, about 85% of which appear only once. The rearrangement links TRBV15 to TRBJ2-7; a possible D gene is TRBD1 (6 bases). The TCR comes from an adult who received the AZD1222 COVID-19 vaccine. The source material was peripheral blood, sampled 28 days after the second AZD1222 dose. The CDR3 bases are TGTGCCACCAGCAGAGTAATCCTTTCACAGGGCCACGAGCAGTACTTC. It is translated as CATSRVILSQGHEQYF.